The entry that follows covers one TCR beta chain sequence. Its antigen is undetermined. The ends were cut back, 0 bases at V and 7 bases at J, with 11 bases in the middle. The CDR3 covers 14 residues. CDR1 is SGHDT, CDR2 YYEEEE, per germline. The sample is drawn from a study of breast tumors, draining lymph nodes, adjacent tissues. Study observations and caveats: Findings are consistent with lymph node origin and intratumoral expansion of most tumor T cells. Tumor and nontumor repertoires were significantly more similar in luminal-like than in basal-like breast cancer. Tumor TCR diversity was below lymph nodes but above nontumor tissue.

MiXCR, applied by TCRdb to the multiplex PCR reads, yields one record per CDR3 protein. Altogether tens of thousands of distinct CDR3 sequences are present, about 54% being singletons, with the ten largest covering 14%. Specimen: breast tumor tissue. The sequence came from a female donor with breast cancer. Some clones in this sample may be carry-over from other donors' samples. This sequence joins TRBV5-6 and TRBJ1-3; D not certain. This CDR3 reads CASSLVTGVNTIYF. CDR3 sequence (DNA): TGTGCCAGCAGCTTGGTAACCGGTGTTAACACCATATATTTT.